The rows below give T cell receptor beta chains drawn from one sample of a study of T cells in Graves' hyperthyroidism and ophthalmopathy. TCRdb analysed the multiplex PCR reads with MiXCR anew, one entry per CDR3 protein. Among about 500,000 distinct CDR3 sequences, 46% were seen once, and the ten largest hold 44%. Sequenced: peripheral blood or thyroid tissue (not recorded which). Receptor source: an adult woman with Graves' disease, either hyperthyroidism or ophthalmopathy (not recorded which). CDR3s leave out the opening cysteine and the closing phenylalanine or tryptophan.

j_gene	v_gene	CDR3aa
TRBJ2-7	TRBV6-1	ASSETGVGEQY
TRBJ2-7	TRBV10-1	ASSERGVWDEQY
TRBJ2-7	TRBV12-3/TRBV12-4	ASSFGQEGYEQY
TRBJ1-4	TRBV5-4	ASSRRTGTGEKLF
TRBJ2-7	TRBV29-1	SVRDRGHEQY
TRBJ1-1	TRBV4-1	ASSAGVRAEAF
TRBJ1-1	TRBV10-2	ASTRVWEAEAF
TRBJ1-1	TRBV7-2	ASSPGTTEAF
TRBJ1-1	TRBV10-3	AISPTGPRNTEAF
TRBJ2-5	TRBV10-3	AISEWNREETQY
TRBJ2-5	TRBV24-1	ASSTQGTETQY
TRBJ1-2	TRBV2	ASSPRGDSQGNYGYT
TRBJ1-5	TRBV11-2	ASSHGTGNQPQH
TRBJ2-7	TRBV7-2	ASRSDEQY
TRBJ1-5	TRBV20-1	SARSSAARGEGQPQH
TRBJ1-4	TRBV5-1	ASSLGQTGSRNEKLF
TRBJ2-7	TRBV5-1	ASRPGQNYEQY
TRBJ2-2	TRBV28	ASNYLVGTSGTNTGELF
TRBJ1-1	TRBV7-9	ASSPRQNYMNTEAF
TRBJ1-6	TRBV19	ASSITPGTVNSPLH
TRBJ2-7	TRBV10-3	AISTGTSGYEQY
TRBJ1-1	TRBV29-1	SVEKAPNTEAF
TRBJ1-1	TRBV29-1	SAVVGVGGAF
TRBJ1-1	TRBV6-2/TRBV6-3	ASKGGVPEAF
TRBJ1-2	TRBV10-2	ASSEGNYGYT
TRBJ2-7	TRBV7-9	ASSQEGSSGSGYEQY
TRBJ2-7	TRBV18	ASSPAAAYEQY
TRBJ2-7	TRBV9	ASSVTGGPNNEQY